This T cell receptor beta chain is drawn from a study of patients and donors after allogeneic stem cell transplantation. The CDR3 loop spans 14 amino acids. CDR1 and CDR2 (germline): SGDLS, YYNGEE. V was clipped by 4 bases and J by 4 bases, with 14 bases between them. From the RT-PCR reads, TCRdb called clonotypes with MiXCR, one entry per CDR3 protein. Found here are 900,000 to 1,000,000 distinct CDR3 sequences, roughly 18% of them singletons; the top ten hold 5% to 7.5%. The V and J genes are TRBV9 and TRBJ1-2, with unresolved D. The receptor was derived from a human donor who was either an allogeneic HSCT recipient or a stem cell or donor lymphocyte infusion donor (not recorded which). It is not recorded whose cells these are; they may come from a transplant donor. Source material: blood, either unsorted or a sorted T cell fraction (not recorded which). CDR3 in DNA: TGTGCCAGCAGCTTCAACACCGGAGCCTATGGCTACACCTTC. It yields the protein CASSFNTGAYGYTF.